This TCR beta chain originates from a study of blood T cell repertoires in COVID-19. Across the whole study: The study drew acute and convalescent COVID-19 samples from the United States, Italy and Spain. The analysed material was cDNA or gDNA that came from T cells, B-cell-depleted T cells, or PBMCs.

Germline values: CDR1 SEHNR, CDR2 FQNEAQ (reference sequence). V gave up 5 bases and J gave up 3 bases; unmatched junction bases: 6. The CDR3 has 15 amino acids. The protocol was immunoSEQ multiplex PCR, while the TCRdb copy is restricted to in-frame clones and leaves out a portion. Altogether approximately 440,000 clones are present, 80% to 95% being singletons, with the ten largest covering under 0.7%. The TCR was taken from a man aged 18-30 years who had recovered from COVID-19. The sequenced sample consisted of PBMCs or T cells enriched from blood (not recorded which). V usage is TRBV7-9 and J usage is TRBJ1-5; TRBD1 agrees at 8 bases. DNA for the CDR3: TGTGCCAGCAGCCCTGGGACAGGAAACAATCAGCCCCAGCATTTT. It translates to CASSPGTGNNQPQHF.